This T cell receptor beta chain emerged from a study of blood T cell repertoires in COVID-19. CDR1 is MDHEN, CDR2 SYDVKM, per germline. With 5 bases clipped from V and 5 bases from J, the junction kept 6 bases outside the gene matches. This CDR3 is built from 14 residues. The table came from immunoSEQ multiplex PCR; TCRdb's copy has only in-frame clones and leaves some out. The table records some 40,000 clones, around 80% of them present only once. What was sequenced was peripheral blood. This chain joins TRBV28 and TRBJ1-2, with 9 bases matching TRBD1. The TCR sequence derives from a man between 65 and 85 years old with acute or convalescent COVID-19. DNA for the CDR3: TGTGCCAGCAGTCCTGCTGGGACAGGGTATGGCTACACCTTC. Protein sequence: CASSPAGTGYGYTF.